The 29 T cell receptor beta chains in this list originate from one sample, sequenced in a study of T cells in Graves' hyperthyroidism and ophthalmopathy. TCR beta CDR3 regions were amplified from RNA transcripts. First-round RT-PCR of the TCR CDR3 relied on the HTBI primer set. TCRdb fed the multiplex PCR reads into MiXCR, producing one record per CDR3 protein. Of 500,000 or so distinct CDR3 sequences detected, about 15% appear once; the ten largest clones hold approximately 15%. Sequencing was performed on blood. These receptors were collected from a woman aged 18-29 years with Graves' ophthalmopathy.

This clonotype occurred a few times. The J gene is TRBJ2-1, the V gene TRBV24-1; 8 bases line up with TRBD2. The CDR3 loop spans 14 amino acids. Germline CDR1 reads KGHDR; CDR2 reads SFDVKD. Unmatched junction bases numbered 7, after V lost 4 bases and J lost 9 bases. The CDR3 region has the DNA TGTGCCACCAGTGACCGGCGGGAGGCTAGTGAGCAGTTCTTC. This gives the protein CATSDRREASEQFF.

This clonotype was detected a few times. The chain couples TRBV19 to TRBJ2-2; D gene uncertain. The CDR3 is made up of 16 amino acids. The V and J ends lost 5 bases and 0 bases respectively, with 13 bases between them. Germline V CDR1 and CDR2: LNHDA, SQIVND (reference sequence). In DNA form, the CDR3 reads TGTGCCAGTAGTCCCGTATATGCACCGAACACCGGGGAGCTGTTTTTT. Amino acids: CASSPVYAPNTGELFF.

This clonotype was seen at least ten times. V is TRBV9 and J is TRBJ2-1; 9 positions agree with TRBD2. This CDR3 spans 15 amino acids. J gave up 9 bases and V 0 bases, and 7 bases lay outside the gene matches. The germline CDR1 and CDR2 sequences are SGDLS and YYNGEE. The CDR3 here is CASSVEAGGLSEQFF. CDR3 in DNA: TGTGCCAGCAGCGTAGAGGCGGGGGGGCTCAGTGAGCAGTTCTTC.

This clonotype was seen many times. The chain links TRBV30 to TRBJ1-1; D unresolved. V was shortened by 4 bases and J by 2 bases, with 8 bases between the two germline ends. This CDR3 region has 12 residues. Germline V gene lookup returns CDR1 GTSNPN and CDR2 SVGIG (reference sequence). This chain's CDR3 is CAWTGGNTEAFF. The DNA of the CDR3 is TGTGCCTGGACTGGTGGTAACACTGAAGCTTTCTTT.

This chain joins TRBV20-1 and TRBJ1-2, with D tentatively TRBD1 (5 bases). V was pared by 6 bases and J by 7 bases, with 18 bases between. Germline V gene data show CDR1 as DFQATT and CDR2 as SNEGSKA (reference sequence). The CDR3 has 13 amino acids. The CDR3 region is CSADSDKGAGYTF. The CDR3 DNA is TGCAGTGCAGACTCGGACAAGGGCGCTGGCTACACCTTC.

V and J are TRBV4-1 and TRBJ1-3, with D possibly TRBD1 on 5 matching bases. V was pared by 2 bases and J by 4 bases, with 18 bases between. Germline loops: CDR1 MGHRA, CDR2 YSYEKL. This CDR3 region has 17 residues. The CDR3 sequence is CASSQKQVPTGGNTIYF. Written as DNA, the CDR3 is TGCGCCAGCAGCCAAAAACAGGTCCCGACGGGAGGAAACACCATATATTTT.

This clonotype was seen more than once but under ten times. The DNA of the CDR3 is TGCAGTGCTAGTCCCCCTGGGGGGTGGAATCAGCCCCAGCATTTT. Its protein is CSASPPGGWNQPQHF. The J gene is TRBJ1-5, the V gene TRBV20-1, with D possibly being TRBD1 (5 bases). V lost 3 bases and J 4 bases, leaving 16 bases between the germline ends. Germline lookup yields CDR1 DFQATT and CDR2 SNEGSKA (reference sequence). The CDR3 has 15 amino acids.

This clonotype was counted ten times or more. The chain combines TRBV6-5 with TRBJ1-1, with D uncertain. The CDR3 covers 13 residues. Trimming removed 3 bases at V and 2 bases at J, with 7 bases between. Germline CDR1 MNHEY, CDR2 SVGAGI. CDR3 protein: CASSYASNTEAFF. CDR3 in DNA: TGTGCCAGCAGTTATGCCAGTAACACTGAAGCTTTCTTT.

This clonotype has a count of ten or more. The chain uses TRBV7-2 and TRBJ1-6; D ambiguous. Germline values: CDR1 SGHTA, CDR2 FQGNSA. Trimming took 1 base from V and 10 from J, leaving 2 bases between them. The CDR3 sequence is 11 residues long. The DNA of the CDR3 is TGTGCCAGCAGCTTAGGATCACCCCTCCACTTT. It translates to CASSLGSPLHF.

This clonotype has at least ten counts. The chain uses TRBV27 and TRBJ2-1, with 12 nucleotides matching TRBD2. Germline V gives CDR1 MNHEY, CDR2 SMNVEV (reference sequence). The junction had 6 bases not matched to a gene; V was cut back by 8 bases and J by 7 bases. The CDR3 runs 14 residues. CDR3 loop: CASVLAGGYNEQFF. The CDR3 coding sequence is TGTGCCAGCGTTCTAGCGGGAGGGTATAATGAGCAGTTCTTC.

This clonotype occurred many times. The chain joins TRBV11-2 to TRBJ2-7, with TRBD1 matching over 9 bases. The CDR3 has 14 residues. J lost 3 bases, V lost 4 bases, and 4 bases had no gene match. In germline, CDR1 is SGHAT, CDR2 FQNNGV. CDR3: CASSYGTGHYEQYF. For the CDR3, the DNA is TGTGCCAGCAGCTATGGGACAGGGCACTACGAGCAGTACTTC.

The chain recombines TRBV9 with TRBJ2-5, with D perhaps TRBD1 (5 bases). Germline CDR1 reads SGDLS; CDR2 reads YYNGEE. V lost 3 bases to trimming and J lost 2 bases, with 17 bases between them. This CDR3 has 16 residues. Here the CDR3 DNA reads TGTGCCAGCAGCGAGGGGTTAGCAGACGGTCAAGAGACCCAGTACTTC. This translates into CASSEGLADGQETQYF.

This clonotype has a handful of counts. The chain joins TRBV19 to TRBJ1-5, with D perhaps TRBD1 (5 bases). V lost 5 bases, J lost 2 bases, and 10 bases lay in between. CDR3 size: 14 residues. Germline CDR1 reads LNHDA; CDR2 reads SQIVND (reference sequence). The CDR3 nucleotides read TGTGCCAGTAGTGCGGGCAGGGGCAATCAGCCCCAGCATTTT. Amino acid sequence: CASSAGRGNQPQHF.

Many counts were recorded for this clonotype. The CDR3 region is CASSQGAGTDTQYF. In DNA, the CDR3 is TGTGCCAGCAGCCAGGGGGCAGGCACAGATACGCAGTATTTT. This chain joins TRBV7-9 and TRBJ2-3, with 8 positions matching TRBD1. The CDR3 spans 14 residues. In germline, CDR1 is SEHNR, CDR2 FQNEAQ (reference sequence). Losses at the gene ends were 5 bases for V and 1 base for J; bases not matched to a gene: 2.

This clonotype was seen only a few times. The chain is built from TRBV7-9 and TRBJ1-5; D not certain. Germline lookup yields CDR1 SEHNR and CDR2 FQNEAQ (reference sequence). V lost 1 base, J lost 6 bases, and 7 bases lay in between. The CDR3 extends over 13 amino acids. Here the CDR3 DNA reads TGTGCCAGCAGCTTAGGGGTTAGTCAGCCCCAGCATTTT. Encoded protein: CASSLGVSQPQHF.

This clonotype has a count of ten or more. The genes are TRBV30 and TRBJ2-7, with 8 bases aligning to TRBD1. This CDR3 is 13 amino acids long. Germline CDR1 and CDR2: GTSNPN and SVGIG (reference sequence). V lost 3 bases and J lost 5; bases outside the gene matches: 6. Here the CDR3 reads CAWRTGVVDEQYF. The CDR3 nucleotides are TGTGCCTGGAGGACAGGGGTGGTCGACGAGCAGTACTTC.

Turning to this clonotype: This may stem from a read error, because a much larger clone lies one nucleotide away. The chain uses TRBV6-1 and TRBJ1-2, with D possibly matching TRBD1 (6 bases). The CDR3 length is 15 residues. Trimming removed 6 bases at V and 5 bases at J, with 19 bases between. Germline CDR1 and CDR2: MNHNS and SASEGT. CDR3 DNA: TGTGCCAGCAGCCTTGAACCGGGGGCGGGGTATGGCTACACCTTC. It is translated as CASSLEPGAGYGYTF.

This clonotype was observed many times. The rearrangement joins TRBV5-1 to TRBJ1-2; no clear D gene. V was pared by 3 bases and J by 9 bases, with 18 bases between. The CDR3 is 14 residues long. From germline, CDR1 is SGHRS and CDR2 YFSETQ. The chain's CDR3 is CASSSKDLSIRYTF. The CDR3 DNA is TGCGCCAGCAGCTCGAAGGACCTATCTATTCGCTACACCTTC.

This clonotype was picked up a small number of times. This chain joins TRBV4-2 and TRBJ2-2; no definite D call. Germline V lookup: CDR1 LGHNA, CDR2 YNFKEQ. The length of the CDR3 is 14 residues. Trimming took 1 base from V and 4 from J, leaving 7 bases between them. The CDR3 nucleotides are TGTGCCAGCAGCCAAGCAGAGGTCACCGGGGAGCTGTTTTTT. This encodes CASSQAEVTGELFF.

The V call is TRBV6-4, the J call TRBJ2-2; 9 bases fit TRBD2. In germline, CDR1 is MRHNA, CDR2 SNTAGT. This CDR3 is built from 16 residues. The ends lost 11 bases at V and 6 bases at J; junction bases unmatched: 16. The DNA for the CDR3 is TGTGCCCCTCTCGGGTCCAGCGGGAGGAAGGCCGGGGAGCTGTTTTTT. It specifies CAPLGSSGRKAGELFF.

The rearrangement links TRBV10-3 to TRBJ2-7, with TRBD1 identical over 10 bases. The CDR3 length is 16 residues. Germline CDR1 ENHRY, CDR2 SYGVKD. V lost 3 bases to trimming and J lost 4 bases; unmatched junction nucleotides: 9. In DNA form, the CDR3 reads TGTGCCATCAGTGACCCCCGCCGGGGACAGGGGTACGAGCAGTACTTC. Protein sequence: CAISDPRRGQGYEQYF.

This clonotype has only a few counts. This CDR3 is CASSLSAGSSNQPQHF. The CDR3 bases are TGTGCCAGCAGTTTATCTGCAGGGTCCTCCAATCAGCCCCAGCATTTT. The chain uses TRBV27 and TRBJ1-5; a possible D gene is TRBD1 (5 bases). The germline V and J ends were trimmed by 0 bases and 3 bases, with 12 bases remaining between them. Germline V gene lookup returns CDR1 MNHEY and CDR2 SMNVEV (reference sequence). The CDR3 runs 16 residues.

V usage is TRBV13 and J usage is TRBJ2-1; either TRBD1 or TRBD2 may fit D (5 bases each). The CDR3 consists of 15 residues. Between the trimmed V and J ends, which lost 2 bases and 3 bases, there was a span of 11 bases. CDR1 and CDR2 (germline): PRHDT, FYEKMQ (reference sequence). The chain's CDR3 is CASSLRGVDYNEQFF. CDR3 DNA: TGTGCCAGCAGCTTACGAGGGGTTGACTACAATGAGCAGTTCTTC.

This clonotype has just a few counts. The chain carries TRBV27 and TRBJ1-5; 8 nucleotides line up with TRBD1. V lost 6 bases to trimming and J lost 6 bases; unmatched junction nucleotides: 7. Germline CDR1 MNHEY, CDR2 SMNVEV (reference sequence). The CDR3 runs 14 residues. The CDR3 DNA reads as TGTGCCAGCAGCCGCGGACAGGGTGGTCAGCCCCAGCATTTT. Amino acid sequence: CASSRGQGGQPQHF.

The V call is TRBV3-1, the J call TRBJ2-3; TRBD2 matches at 9 bases. V gave up 2 bases and J gave up 2 bases; unmatched junction bases: 8. This CDR3 has 17 residues. Germline V gene sequence: CDR1 LGHDT, CDR2 YNNKEL (reference sequence). The DNA of the CDR3 is TGTGCCAGCAGCCAACTTAGCGGGGGCACCAACACAGATACGCAGTATTTT. It is translated as CASSQLSGGTNTDTQYF.

This clonotype was detected ten times or more. This chain connects TRBV14 to TRBJ2-1, with 11 nucleotides matching TRBD2. CDR3 size: 16 residues. Losses at the gene ends were 1 base for V and 6 bases for J; bases not matched to a gene: 5. CDR1 and CDR2 (germline): SGHDN, FVKESK. The CDR3 coding sequence is TGTGCCAGCAGCCAAGGGGCTAGCGGGAGGACCAATGAGCAGTTCTTC. Its translation is CASSQGASGRTNEQFF.

The chain is built from TRBV24-1 and TRBJ2-5; D is tentatively TRBD1 or TRBD2 (5 bases each). Germline assignment: CDR1 KGHDR and CDR2 SFDVKD. V lost 2 bases to trimming and J lost 2 bases, with 8 bases between them. CDR3 length: 14 amino acids. The CDR3 region has the DNA TGTGCCACCAGTGATTGGGACCAACAAGAGACCCAGTACTTC. Translation gives CATSDWDQQETQYF.

This clonotype was detected only once. The CDR3 reads CASSQDSGVWGYTF. CDR3 bases: TGCGCCAGCAGCCAAGATAGCGGGGTCTGGGGCTACACCTTC. V gene TRBV4-1 combines with J gene TRBJ1-2; D remains ambiguous. V was shortened by 0 bases and J by 8 bases, with 13 bases between the two germline ends. Germline CDR1 is MGHRA and CDR2 is YSYEKL. CDR3 length: 14 residues.

The V gene is TRBV6-1, the J gene TRBJ2-7; possibly TRBD1 for D (6 bases). Germline-derived CDR1 and CDR2 are MNHNS and SASEGT. This CDR3 contains 13 residues. V gave up 3 bases and J gave up 3 bases, with 9 bases separating them. CDR3 DNA: TGTGCCAGCAGTGACGGACAGAACTACGAGCAGTACTTC. Translation gives CASSDGQNYEQYF.